This T cell receptor (beta chain) was recorded in a study of blood T cell repertoires in COVID-19 (dated by TCRdb to 2020 to 2022). Turning to the overall study: Samples covering the acute and convalescent phases of COVID-19 were provided by collaborators in the United States, Italy and Spain. The prospective study material was composed of cDNA or gDNA derived from T cells, B-cell-depleted T cells, or PBMCs. Subjects who had been exposed to COVID-19, were actively infected with it, or had recovered from it provided the deeply sampled blood TCRbeta repertoires that made up the dataset. The repertoires were made available in a free public database intended to serve as a resource for research on the immune response to SARS-CoV-2. The samples were drawn from the first 160 participants of the ongoing ImmuneRACE study and from 1,254 subjects provided by 6 global collaborators. Nearly every sample came with metadata listing a de-identified subject ID, COVID-19 status, age in years and sex. Where available, HLA class I and class II types were obtained from metadata supplied by the sample provider rather than from assay-based typing.

Each collaborating institution followed its own protocols to collect whole blood in K2EDTA tubes. For TCRbeta analysis, collaborator samples were shipped as frozen whole blood, as isolated PBMCs, or as DNA extracted from either sample type. The germline V gene encodes CDR1 SGDLS and CDR2 YYNGEE. The CDR3 measures 16 amino acids from cysteine to phenylalanine. Only the CDR3 region is kept as DNA, spanning 48 bases read in frame from base 1. The junction carries 13 bases between V and J, which are trimmed by 3 bases and 0 bases respectively. The immunoSEQ Assay, a bias-controlled multiplex PCR, was used to amplify TCRbeta CDR3 regions from genomic DNA. On the study's bioinformatics: Within the assay, amplification of reference gene primers was used to estimate how many nucleated cells each sample contained. To quantify the absolute abundance of each unique TCRbeta CDR3 rearrangement, sequence reads were collapsed and filtered. Productive Simpson clonality was computed per sample as the square root of Simpson's diversity index over productive rearrangements. TCRdb took over this immuneACCESS table, retaining in-frame rearrangements with V and J assigned. Such tables are incomplete; in checked studies, under half of the missing clones stem from an unresolved V gene, and the remainder is unexplained. V, J and clone size reflect that table, while D and trimming were determined from the DNA. The sample profile shows 25,000 to 30,000 clones; approximately 88% of them were found once. The ten largest account for roughly 3.5% of the sample.

With respect to this clone: Its antigen is unknown. No much larger clonotype is one base removed from it; base qualities were not supplied.

What the work shows at the level of the full study, not this receptor alone: The quantity of clinical and demographic metadata differed by source and by participant and was supplied without curation.

The sequencing sample was made of peripheral blood. The chain uses TRBV9 and TRBJ1-3; TRBD1 is perhaps the D gene, given 5 matching bases. The TCR comes from a human donor in a cohort sampled during active COVID-19. The CDR3 reads as follows: CASSGLGDSSGNTIYF. The nucleotide sequence reads as follows: TGTGCCAGCAGCGGATTGGGGGACTCCTCTGGAAACACCATATATTTT.